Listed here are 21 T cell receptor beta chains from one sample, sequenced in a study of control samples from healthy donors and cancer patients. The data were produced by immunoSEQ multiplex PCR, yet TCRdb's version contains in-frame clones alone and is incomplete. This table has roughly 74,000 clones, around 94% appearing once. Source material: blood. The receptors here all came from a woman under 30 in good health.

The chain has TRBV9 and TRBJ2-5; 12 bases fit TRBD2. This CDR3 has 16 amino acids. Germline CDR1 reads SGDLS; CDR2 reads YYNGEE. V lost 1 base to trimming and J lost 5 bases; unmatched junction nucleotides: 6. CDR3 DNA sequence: TGTGCCAGCAGCGTACAGGCTAGCGGGAGGGGGGAGACCCAGTACTTC. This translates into CASSVQASGRGETQYF. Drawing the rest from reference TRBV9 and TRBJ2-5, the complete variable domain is DSGVTQTPKHLITATGQRVTLRCSPRSGDLSVYWYQQSLDQGLQFLIQYYNGEERAKGNILERFSAQQFPDLHSELNLSSLELGDSALYFCASSVQASGRGETQYFGPGTRLLVL.

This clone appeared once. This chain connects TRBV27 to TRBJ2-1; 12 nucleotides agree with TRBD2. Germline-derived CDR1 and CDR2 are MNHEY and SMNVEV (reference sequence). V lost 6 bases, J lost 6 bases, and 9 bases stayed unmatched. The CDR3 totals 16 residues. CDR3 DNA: TGTGCCAGCAGCACACACCGGACTAGCGGGATCAATGAGCAGTTCTTC. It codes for CASSTHRTSGINEQFF.

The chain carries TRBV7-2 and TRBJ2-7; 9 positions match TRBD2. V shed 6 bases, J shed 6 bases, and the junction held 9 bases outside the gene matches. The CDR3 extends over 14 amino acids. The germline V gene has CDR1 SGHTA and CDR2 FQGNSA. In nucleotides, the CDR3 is TGTGCCAGCAGTGAACCTTTAGCGGGAGCCGAGCAGTACTTC. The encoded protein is CASSEPLAGAEQYF.

CDR3 sequence (DNA): TGTGCCAGCAGCGTATCGGGAGCGAGCTCCTACAATGAGCAGTTCTTC. Amino acids: CASSVSGASSYNEQFF. The rearrangement links TRBV9 to TRBJ2-1; D is possibly TRBD2 (6 bases). With 1 base removed from V and 0 bases from J, the gap between germline ends came to 11 bases. Per the germline V gene, CDR1 is SGDLS and CDR2 is YYNGEE. This CDR3 has 16 residues. Combining the CDR3 with reference TRBV9 and TRBJ2-1 gives the whole variable domain DSGVTQTPKHLITATGQRVTLRCSPRSGDLSVYWYQQSLDQGLQFLIQYYNGEERAKGNILERFSAQQFPDLHSELNLSSLELGDSALYFCASSVSGASSYNEQFFGPGTRLTVL.

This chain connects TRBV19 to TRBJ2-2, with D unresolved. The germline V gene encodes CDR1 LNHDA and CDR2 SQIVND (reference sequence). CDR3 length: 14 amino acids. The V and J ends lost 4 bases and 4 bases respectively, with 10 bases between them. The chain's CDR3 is CASSRQSGTGELFF. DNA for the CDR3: TGTGCCAGTAGTAGGCAGTCGGGCACCGGGGAGCTGTTTTTT.

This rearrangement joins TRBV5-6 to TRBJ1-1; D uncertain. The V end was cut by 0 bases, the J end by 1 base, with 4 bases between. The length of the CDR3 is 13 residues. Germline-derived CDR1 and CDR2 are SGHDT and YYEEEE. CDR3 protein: CASSLGGNTEAFF. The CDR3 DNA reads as TGTGCCAGCAGCTTGGGCGGGAACACTGAAGCTTTCTTT.

The CDR3 loop is CAIDGQGTNYGYTF. The CDR3 DNA follows: TGTGCCATCGATGGACAGGGTACTAACTATGGCTACACCTTC. The gene calls are TRBV28 and TRBJ1-2; TRBD1 matches 8 bases. This CDR3 contains 14 residues. The V gene's germline CDR1 is MDHEN and CDR2 SYDVKM. The trim removed 10 bases at V and 0 bases at J, leaving 7 bases unmatched.

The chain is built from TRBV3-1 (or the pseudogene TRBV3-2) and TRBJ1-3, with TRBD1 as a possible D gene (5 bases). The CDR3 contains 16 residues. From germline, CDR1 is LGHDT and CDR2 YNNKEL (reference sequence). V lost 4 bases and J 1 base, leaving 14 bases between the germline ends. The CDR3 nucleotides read TGTGCCAGCAGCCCCGGGGAGTGGGGGTCTGGAAACACCATATATTTT. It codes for CASSPGEWGSGNTIYF.

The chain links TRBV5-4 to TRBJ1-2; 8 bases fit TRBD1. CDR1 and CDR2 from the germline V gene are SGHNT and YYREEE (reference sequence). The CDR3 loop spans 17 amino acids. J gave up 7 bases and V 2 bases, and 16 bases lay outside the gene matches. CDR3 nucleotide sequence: TGTGCCAGCAGCTTTTTGGCAACCCCAGGGGGCGCGTCTGGCTACACCTTC. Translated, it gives CASSFLATPGGASGYTF.

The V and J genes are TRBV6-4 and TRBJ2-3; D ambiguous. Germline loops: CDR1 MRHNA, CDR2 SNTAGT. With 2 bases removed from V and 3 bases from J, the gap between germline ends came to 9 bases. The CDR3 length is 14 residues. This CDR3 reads CASSDGVGTDTQYF. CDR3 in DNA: TGTGCCAGCAGTGACGGGGTTGGTACAGATACGCAGTATTTT.

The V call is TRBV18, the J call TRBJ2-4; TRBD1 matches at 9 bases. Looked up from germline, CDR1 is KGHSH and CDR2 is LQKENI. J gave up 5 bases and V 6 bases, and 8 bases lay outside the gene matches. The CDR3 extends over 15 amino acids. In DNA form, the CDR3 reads TGTGCCAGCTCTCAAACAGGGGGCCAGCAAAACATTCAGTACTTC. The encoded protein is CASSQTGGQQNIQYF. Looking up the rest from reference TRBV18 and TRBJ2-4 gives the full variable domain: NAGVMQNPRHLVRRRGQEARLRCSPMKGHSHVYWYRQLPEEGLKFMVYLQKENIIDESGMPKERFSAEFPKEGPSILRIQQVVRGDSAAYFCASSQTGGQQNIQYFGAGTRLSVL.

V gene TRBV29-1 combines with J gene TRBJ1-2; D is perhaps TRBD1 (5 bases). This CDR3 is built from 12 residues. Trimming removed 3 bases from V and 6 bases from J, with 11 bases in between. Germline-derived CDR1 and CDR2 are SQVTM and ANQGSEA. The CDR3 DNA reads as TGCAGCGTTGACCCAGGGTTGGATGGCTACACCTTC. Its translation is CSVDPGLDGYTF.

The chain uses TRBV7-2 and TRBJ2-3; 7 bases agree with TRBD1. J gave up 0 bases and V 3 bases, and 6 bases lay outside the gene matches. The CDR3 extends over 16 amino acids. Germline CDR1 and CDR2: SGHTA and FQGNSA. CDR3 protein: CASSFDRASSTDTQYF. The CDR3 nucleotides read TGTGCCAGCAGCTTCGACAGGGCCTCTAGCACAGATACGCAGTATTTT.

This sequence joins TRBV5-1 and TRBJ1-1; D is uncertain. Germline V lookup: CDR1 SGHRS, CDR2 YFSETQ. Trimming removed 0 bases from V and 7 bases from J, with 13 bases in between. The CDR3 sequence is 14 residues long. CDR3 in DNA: TGCGCCAGCAGCTTGGTCGGGGTCTACGGTGAAGCTTTCTTT. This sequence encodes CASSLVGVYGEAFF.

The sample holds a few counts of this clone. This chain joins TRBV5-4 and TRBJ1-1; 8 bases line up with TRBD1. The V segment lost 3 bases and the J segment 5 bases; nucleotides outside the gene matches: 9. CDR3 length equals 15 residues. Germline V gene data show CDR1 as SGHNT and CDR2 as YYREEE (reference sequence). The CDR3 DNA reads TGTGCCAGCAGCTGGGGGACAGGCGTTGTGACTGAAGCTTTCTTT. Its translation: CASSWGTGVVTEAFF. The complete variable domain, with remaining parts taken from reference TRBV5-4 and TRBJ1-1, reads ETGVTQSPTHLIKTRGQQVTLRCSSQSGHNTVSWYQQALGQGPQFIFQYYREEENGRGNFPPRFSGLQFPNYSSELNVNALELDDSALYLCASSWGTGVVTEAFFGQGTRLTVV.

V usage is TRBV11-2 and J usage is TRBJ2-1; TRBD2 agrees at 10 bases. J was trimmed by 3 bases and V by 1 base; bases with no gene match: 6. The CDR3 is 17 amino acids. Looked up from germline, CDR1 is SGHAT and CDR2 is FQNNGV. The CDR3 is CASSLGVSSGSYNEQFF. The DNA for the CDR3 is TGTGCCAGCAGCTTAGGTGTCTCTAGCGGGAGCTACAATGAGCAGTTCTTC.

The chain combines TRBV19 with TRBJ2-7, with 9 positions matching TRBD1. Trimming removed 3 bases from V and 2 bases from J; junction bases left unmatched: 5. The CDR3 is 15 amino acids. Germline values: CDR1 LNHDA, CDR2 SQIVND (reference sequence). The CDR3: CASSITGTGTYEQYF. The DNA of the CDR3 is TGTGCCAGTAGTATTACCGGGACAGGGACCTACGAGCAGTACTTC. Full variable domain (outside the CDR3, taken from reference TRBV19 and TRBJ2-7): DGGITQSPKYLFRKEGQNVTLSCEQNLNHDAMYWYRQDPGQGLRLIYYSQIVNDFQKGDIAEGYSVSREKKESFPLTVTSAQKNPTAFYLCASSITGTGTYEQYFGPGTRLTVT.

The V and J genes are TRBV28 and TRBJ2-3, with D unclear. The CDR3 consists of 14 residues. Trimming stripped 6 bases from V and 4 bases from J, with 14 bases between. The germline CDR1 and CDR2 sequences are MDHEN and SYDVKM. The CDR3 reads CASRYIPGADTQYF. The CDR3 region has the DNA TGTGCCAGCAGATATATCCCGGGTGCAGATACGCAGTATTTT.

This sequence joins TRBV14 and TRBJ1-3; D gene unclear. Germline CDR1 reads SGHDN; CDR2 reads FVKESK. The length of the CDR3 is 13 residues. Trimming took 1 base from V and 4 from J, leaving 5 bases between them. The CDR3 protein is CASSQVPGNTIYF. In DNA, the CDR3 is TGTGCCAGCAGCCAAGTACCCGGAAACACCATATATTTT.

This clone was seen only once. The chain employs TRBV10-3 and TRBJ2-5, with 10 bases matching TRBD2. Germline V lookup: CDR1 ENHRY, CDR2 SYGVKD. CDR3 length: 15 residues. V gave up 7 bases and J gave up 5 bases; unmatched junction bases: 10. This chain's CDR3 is CAITDSGGASETQYF. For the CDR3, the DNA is TGTGCCATCACCGACAGCGGGGGGGCCTCGGAGACCCAGTACTTC.

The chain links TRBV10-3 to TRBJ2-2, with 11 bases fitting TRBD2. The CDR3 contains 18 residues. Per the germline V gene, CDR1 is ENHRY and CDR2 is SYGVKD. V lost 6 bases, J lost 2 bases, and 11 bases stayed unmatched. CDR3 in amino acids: CAISVRLAGGPNTGELFF. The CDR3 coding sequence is TGTGCCATCAGCGTTAGGTTAGCGGGAGGGCCTAACACCGGGGAGCTGTTTTTT.